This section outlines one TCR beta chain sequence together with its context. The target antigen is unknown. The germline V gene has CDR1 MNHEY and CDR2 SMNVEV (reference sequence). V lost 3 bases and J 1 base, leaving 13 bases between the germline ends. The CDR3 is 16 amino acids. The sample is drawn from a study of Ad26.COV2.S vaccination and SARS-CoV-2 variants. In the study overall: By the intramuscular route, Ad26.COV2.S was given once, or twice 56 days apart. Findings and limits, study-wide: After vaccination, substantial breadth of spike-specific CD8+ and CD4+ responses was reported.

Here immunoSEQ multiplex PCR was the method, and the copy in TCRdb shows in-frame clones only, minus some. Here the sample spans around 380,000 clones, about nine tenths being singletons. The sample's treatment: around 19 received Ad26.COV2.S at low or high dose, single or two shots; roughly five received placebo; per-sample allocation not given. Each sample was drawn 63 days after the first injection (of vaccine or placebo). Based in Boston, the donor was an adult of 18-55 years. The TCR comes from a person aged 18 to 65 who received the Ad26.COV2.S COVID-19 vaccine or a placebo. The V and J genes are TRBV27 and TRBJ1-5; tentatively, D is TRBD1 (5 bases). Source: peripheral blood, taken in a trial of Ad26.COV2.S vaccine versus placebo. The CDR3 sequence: CASSFSGDASNQPQHF. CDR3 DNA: TGTGCCAGCAGTTTCTCCGGGGACGCCAGCAATCAGCCCCAGCATTTT.